Shown below are 8 T cell receptor beta chains from a single sample sequenced in a study of regulatory T cells in long-lasting Graves disease. Building of the TCR beta libraries involved iRepertoire HTBI primers and Arm-PCR of CDR3 regions. TCRdb passed the multiplex PCR reads through MiXCR, listing each CDR3 protein once. The sample holds hundreds of thousands of distinct CDR3 sequences; less than 20% are singletons and the top ten take about 17%. Time point specified: newly diagnosed GD, antithyroid drugs for less than 3 months. TCR sequences were obtained from RNA taken from PBMCs. The same specimen was also included in a second study, on T cells in Graves' hyperthyroidism and ophthalmopathy.

Sequences were derived from peripheral blood mononuclear cells (PBMCs), sampled at new diagnosis, from a patient treated with antithyroid drugs. The receptor source for this set is a woman aged 25 to 39 with Graves disease.

Many counts were recorded for this clonotype. The chain combines TRBV28 with TRBJ1-5; a weak D match, TRBD1 (5 bases). The CDR3 contains 14 residues. V dropped 9 bases and J dropped 4 bases, with 16 bases sitting between them. CDR1 and CDR2 from the germline V gene are MDHEN and SYDVKM. The CDR3 is CASEKSGRNQPQHF. The CDR3 DNA follows: TGTGCCAGTGAGAAATCAGGGCGTAATCAGCCCCAGCATTTT. The full variable domain, rest sourced from reference TRBV28 and TRBJ1-5, is DVKVTQSSRYLVKRTGEKVFLECVQDMDHENMFWYRQDPGLGLRLIYFSYDVKMKEKGDIPEGYSVSREKKERFSLILESASTNQTSMYLCASEKSGRNQPQHFGDGTRLSIL.

The rearrangement uses TRBV4-2 and TRBJ2-3; D is unresolved. CDR3 size: 14 residues. Trimming took 0 bases from V and 3 from J, leaving 7 bases between them. CDR1 and CDR2 (germline): LGHNA, YNFKEQ. CDR3 loop: CASSQDAHTDTQYF. In DNA, the CDR3 is TGTGCCAGCAGCCAAGATGCGCATACAGATACGCAGTATTTT.

Ten or more counts support this clonotype. The chain has TRBV18 and TRBJ2-3; TRBD2 agrees at 7 bases. Germline V gene lookup returns CDR1 KGHSH and CDR2 LQKENI. V lost 2 bases, J lost 1 base, and 3 bases stayed unmatched. The CDR3 consists of 15 residues. The CDR3 nucleotides read TGTGCCAGCTCACCAACTCTAGCGGGCACAGATACGCAGTATTTT. Its translation: CASSPTLAGTDTQYF. Full variable domain (outside the CDR3, taken from reference TRBV18 and TRBJ2-3): NAGVMQNPRHLVRRRGQEARLRCSPMKGHSHVYWYRQLPEEGLKFMVYLQKENIIDESGMPKERFSAEFPKEGPSILRIQQVVRGDSAAYFCASSPTLAGTDTQYFGPGTRLTVL.

This chain connects TRBV9 to TRBJ2-5, with 10 bases matching TRBD2. V trimming: 0 bases; J trimming: 4 bases; junction bases outside the gene matches: 15. Germline V gene lookup returns CDR1 SGDLS and CDR2 YYNGEE. The CDR3 has 19 amino acids. The CDR3 sequence: CASSVGLLAGVSQVETQYF. The CDR3 DNA is TGTGCCAGCAGCGTAGGACTTCTAGCGGGAGTCTCGCAGGTAGAGACCCAGTACTTC.

This clonotype was detected many times. The CDR3 DNA sequence: TGTGCCAGCAGTTTTCGGGGGAGGAACACCGGGGAGCTGTTTTTT. Amino acids: CASSFRGRNTGELFF. The chain has TRBV27 and TRBJ2-2, with D perhaps matching TRBD2 (6 bases). Germline CDR1 reads MNHEY; CDR2 reads SMNVEV (reference sequence). Trimming left V 3 bases short and J 1 base short, with 9 bases between. CDR3 length: 15 residues.

This clonotype showed up many times. The rearrangement joins TRBV10-3 to TRBJ2-7, with D possibly TRBD1 on 5 matching bases. The CDR3 is 12 amino acids. CDR1 and CDR2 (germline): ENHRY, SYGVKD. Trimming removed 10 bases at V and 0 bases at J, with 10 bases between. The CDR3: CATKTASYEQYF. The DNA for the CDR3 is TGTGCCACGAAGACAGCCTCCTACGAGCAGTACTTC.

As to this clonotype: Possible read error: a much larger clone is one base away. This chain connects TRBV2 to TRBJ1-4, with D unresolved. The germline gives CDR1 SNHLY, CDR2 FYNNEI. The CDR3 length is 16 residues. CDR3 bases: TGTGCCAGCAGTGAAGAGGATAACAGACTAAATGGAAAACTGTTTTTT. Its translation is CASSEEDNRLNGKLFF. Drawing the rest from reference TRBV2 and TRBJ1-4, the complete variable domain is EPEVTQTPSHQVTQMGQEVILRCVPISNHLYFYWYRQILGQKVEFLVSFYNNEISEKSEIFDDQFSVERPDGSNFTLKIRSTKLEDSAMYFCASSEEDNRLNGKLFFGSGTQLSVL.

This clonotype turned up a few times. V usage is TRBV7-2 and J usage is TRBJ2-1, with 7 bases fitting TRBD2. CDR3 size: 13 residues. V gave up 5 bases and J gave up 5 bases; unmatched junction bases: 3. Germline V gene lookup returns CDR1 SGHTA and CDR2 FQGNSA. DNA of the CDR3: TGTGCCAGCAGCCCCACTAGCGACAATGAGCAGTTCTTC. It translates to CASSPTSDNEQFF.